This entry describes one T cell receptor (beta chain). The source of the sample is a study of blood T cell repertoires in COVID-19. Study-level background: T cells, B-cell-depleted T cells, or PBMCs supplied cDNA or gDNA.

Sequencing was performed with immunoSEQ multiplex PCR; in TCRdb, only in-frame clones are kept and a portion is missing. The sample carries around 110,000 clones, 75% to 85% recorded once. There are 15 residues in the CDR3. The J segment lost 5 bases and the V segment lost 1 base, leaving 5 bases of the junction unmatched. Germline CDR1 and CDR2: SGHRS and YFSETQ. The source is a man aged 70-80 years with acute or convalescent COVID-19. The rearrangement uses TRBV5-1 and TRBJ2-4; 8 bases map to TRBD2. Sequencing input: peripheral blood. CDR3: CASSLPGGGQNIQYF. CDR3 DNA: TGCGCCAGCAGCTTGCCGGGAGGGGGGCAAAACATTCAGTACTTC.